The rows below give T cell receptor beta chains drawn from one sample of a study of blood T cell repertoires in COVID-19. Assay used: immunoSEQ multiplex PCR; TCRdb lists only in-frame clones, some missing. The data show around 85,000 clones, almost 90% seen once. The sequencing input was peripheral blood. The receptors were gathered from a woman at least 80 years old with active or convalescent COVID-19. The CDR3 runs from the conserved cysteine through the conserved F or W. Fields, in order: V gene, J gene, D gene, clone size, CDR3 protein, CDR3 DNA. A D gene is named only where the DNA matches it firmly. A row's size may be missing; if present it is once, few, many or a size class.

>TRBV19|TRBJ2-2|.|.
CASIESYTSNTGELFF
TGTGCCAGTATAGAGAGTTATACCTCGAACACCGGGGAGCTGTTTTTT
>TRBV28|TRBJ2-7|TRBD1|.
CASSPNRGLPYEQYF
TGTGCCAGCAGCCCTAACAGGGGGCTACCCTACGAGCAGTACTTC
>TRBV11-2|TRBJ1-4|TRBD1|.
CASSLDRQGEKLFF
TGTGCCAGCAGCTTAGACCGACAGGGGGAAAAACTGTTTTTT
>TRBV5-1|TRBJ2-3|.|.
CASSLSPGEYTQYF
TGCGCCAGCAGCTTGAGCCCCGGAGAATATACGCAGTATTTT
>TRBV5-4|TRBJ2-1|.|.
CASSSGAGAGSDEQFF
TGTGCCAGCAGCTCCGGGGCGGGGGCAGGGAGCGATGAGCAGTTCTTC
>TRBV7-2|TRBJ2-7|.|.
CASSLAGAFYYEQYF
TGTGCCAGCAGCTTGGCGGGGGCCTTTTACTACGAGCAGTACTTC
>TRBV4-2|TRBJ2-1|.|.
CASSQDRGGRIYNEQFF
TGTGCCAGCAGCCAAGATCGAGGAGGACGGATCTACAATGAGCAGTTCTTC
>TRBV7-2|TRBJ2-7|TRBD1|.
CASSTSGTGILSYEQYF
TGTGCCAGCAGCACATCCGGGACAGGGATCCTTTCCTACGAGCAGTACTTC
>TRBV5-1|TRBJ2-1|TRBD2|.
CASSLGLAGVGREQFF
TGCGCCAGCAGCTTGGGACTAGCGGGAGTCGGGCGTGAGCAGTTCTTC
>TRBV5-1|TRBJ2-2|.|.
CASCLSSDTGELFF
TGCGCCAGTTGTCTGAGTTCGGACACCGGGGAGCTGTTTTTT
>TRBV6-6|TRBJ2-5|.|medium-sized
CASRSVPNQETQYF
TGTGCCAGCAGATCGGTACCTAACCAAGAGACCCAGTACTTC
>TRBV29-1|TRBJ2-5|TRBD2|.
CSHTSGGSQETQYF
TGCAGCCATACTTCTGGCGGGAGCCAAGAGACCCAGTACTTC
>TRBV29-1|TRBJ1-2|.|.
CSVSGDTF
TGCAGCGTGTCGGGGGACACCTTC
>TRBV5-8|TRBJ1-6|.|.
CASSVGNSPLHF
TGTGCCAGCAGCGTCGGGAATTCACCCCTCCACTTT
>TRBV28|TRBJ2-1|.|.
CASKLQGGYPEQFF
TGTGCCAGCAAATTACAGGGGGGGTATCCTGAGCAGTTCTTC
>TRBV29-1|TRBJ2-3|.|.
CSGKGAGKSTDTQYF
TGCAGCGGTAAGGGAGCGGGCAAAAGCACAGATACGCAGTATTTT
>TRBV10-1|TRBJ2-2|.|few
CASSESIFGELFF
TGCGCCAGCAGTGAGTCTATATTCGGGGAGCTGTTTTTT
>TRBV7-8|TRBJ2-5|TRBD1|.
CASSLGQGATQYF
TGTGCCAGCAGCTTAGGGCAGGGGGCGACCCAGTACTTC
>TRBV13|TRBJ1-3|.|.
CASTERWGRSGNTIYF
TGTGCCAGCACCGAAAGGTGGGGCCGCTCTGGAAACACCATATATTTT
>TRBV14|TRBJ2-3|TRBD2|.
CASSLADITDTQYF
TGTGCCAGCAGTCTAGCGGATATCACAGATACGCAGTATTTT
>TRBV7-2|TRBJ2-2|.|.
CASSGPNTGELFF
TGTGCCAGCAGCGGGCCGAACACCGGGGAGCTGTTTTTT
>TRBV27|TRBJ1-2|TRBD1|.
CASRTGGEGYGYTF
TGTGCCAGCAGAACAGGGGGCGAGGGCTATGGCTACACCTTC
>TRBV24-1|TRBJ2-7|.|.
CATSGAGTYEQYF
TGTGCCACCAGTGGTGCAGGGACCTACGAGCAGTACTTC
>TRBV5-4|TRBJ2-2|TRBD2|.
CASSPRLAGTGELFF
TGTGCCAGCAGCCCCCGACTAGCGGGTACCGGGGAGCTGTTTTTT
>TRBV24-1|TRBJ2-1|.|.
CATSARSSYNEQFF
TGTGCCACCAGTGCCCGGAGCTCCTACAATGAGCAGTTCTTC
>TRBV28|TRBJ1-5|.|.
CASSLGGSGNQPQHF
TGTGCCAGCAGCTTGGGGGGTTCAGGCAATCAGCCCCAGCATTTT
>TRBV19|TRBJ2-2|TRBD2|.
CASTRERITGELFF
TGTGCCAGTACGCGGGAGAGAATTACCGGGGAGCTGTTTTTT
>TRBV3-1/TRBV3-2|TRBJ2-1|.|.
CASSQALAGQGEQFF
TGTGCCAGCAGCCAGGCACTAGCGGGACAGGGTGAGCAGTTCTTC
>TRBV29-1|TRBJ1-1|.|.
CSVGVGPNTEAFF
TGCAGCGTTGGAGTGGGCCCGAACACTGAAGCTTTCTTT
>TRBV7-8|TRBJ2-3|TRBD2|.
CASSSFTSGGTDTQYF
TGTGCCAGCAGCTCCTTTACTAGCGGGGGCACAGATACGCAGTATTTT
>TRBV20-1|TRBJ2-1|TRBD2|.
CSASRLAGGVSEQFF
TGCAGTGCTAGTAGACTAGCGGGAGGGGTGAGTGAGCAGTTCTTC
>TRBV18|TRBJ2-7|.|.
CASSPTRDYEQYF
TGTGCCAGCTCACCGACCCGGGACTACGAGCAGTACTTC
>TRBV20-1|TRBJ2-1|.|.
CSASRGLDENEQFF
TGCAGTGCTAGTAGGGGACTGGATGAAAATGAGCAGTTCTTC
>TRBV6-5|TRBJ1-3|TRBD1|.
CASRGTGGNTIYF
TGTGCCAGCAGGGGGACAGGGGGAAACACCATATATTTT
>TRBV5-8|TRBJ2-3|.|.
CASRFLSSTDTQYF
TGTGCCAGCAGGTTCCTCTCGAGCACAGATACGCAGTATTTT
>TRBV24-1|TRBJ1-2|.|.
CATSSRTANYGYTF
TGTGCCACCAGTTCTCGGACAGCGAACTATGGCTACACCTTC
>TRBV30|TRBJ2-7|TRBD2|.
CAWAGTSAFEQYF
TGTGCCTGGGCCGGGACTAGCGCCTTCGAGCAGTACTTC
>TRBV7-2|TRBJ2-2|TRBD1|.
CASRRTPGQGNTGELFF
TGTGCCAGCAGACGGACGCCGGGACAGGGGAACACCGGGGAGCTGTTTTTT
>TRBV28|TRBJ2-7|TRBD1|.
CASSRGDRGLREQYF
TGTGCCAGCAGTCGTGGGGACAGGGGACTTCGCGAGCAGTACTTC
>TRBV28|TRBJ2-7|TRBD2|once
CASSLGGAGVVVYEQYF
TGTGCCAGCAGTTTGGGAGGGGCCGGAGTCGTAGTGTACGAGCAGTACTTC
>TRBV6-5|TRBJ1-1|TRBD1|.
CASSYSGQANTEAFF
TGTGCCAGCAGTTACTCGGGACAGGCGAACACTGAAGCTTTCTTT
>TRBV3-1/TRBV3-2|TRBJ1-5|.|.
CASSLRAGNNQPQHF
TGTGCCAGCAGCCTAAGGGCAGGGAATAATCAGCCCCAGCATTTT
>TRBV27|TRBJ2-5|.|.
CASSRNRVVEETQYF
TGTGCCAGCAGTCGCAACAGGGTGGTAGAAGAGACCCAGTACTTC
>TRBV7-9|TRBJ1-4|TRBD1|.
CASSSSGQGGEKLFF
TGTGCCAGCAGCTCAAGCGGCCAGGGGGGAGAAAAACTGTTTTTT
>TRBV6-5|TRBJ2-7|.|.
CAIRDSNYEQYF
TGTGCCATCCGGGACTCAAACTACGAGCAGTACTTC
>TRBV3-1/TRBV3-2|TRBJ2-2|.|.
CASSQGLVGGSSDTGELFF
TGTGCCAGCAGCCAAGGACTGGTCGGAGGGAGCTCGGACACCGGGGAGCTGTTTTTT
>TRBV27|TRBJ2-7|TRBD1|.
CASSFAGQGGSYEQYF
TGTGCCAGCAGTTTCGCCGGACAGGGTGGATCCTACGAGCAGTACTTC
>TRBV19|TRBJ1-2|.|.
CASSSPGREGGYGYTF
TGTGCCAGTAGTAGCCCCGGTCGGGAGGGGGGCTATGGCTACACCTTC
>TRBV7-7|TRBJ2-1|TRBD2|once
CASSLDRSSTSGGQFF
TGTGCTAGCAGCTTAGATAGGTCTTCTACATCGGGGGGGCAGTTCTTC
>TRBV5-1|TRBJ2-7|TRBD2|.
CASSPGLAGYYEQYF
TGCGCCAGCAGCCCGGGACTAGCGGGGTACTACGAGCAGTACTTC
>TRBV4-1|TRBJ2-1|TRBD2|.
CASSQVGLVPFF
TGCGCCAGCAGCCAAGTGGGACTAGTCCCTTTCTTC
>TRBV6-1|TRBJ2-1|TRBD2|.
CASSDPGLGAPAEQFF
TGTGCCAGCAGTGACCCGGGACTAGGGGCGCCGGCTGAGCAGTTCTTC
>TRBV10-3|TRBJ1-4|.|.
CAISPGATNEKLFF
TGTGCCATCAGCCCAGGCGCAACTAATGAAAAACTGTTTTTT
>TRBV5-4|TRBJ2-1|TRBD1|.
CASSRGGPQRSYNEQFF
TGTGCCAGCAGCAGAGGGGGCCCACAGAGGTCCTACAATGAGCAGTTCTTC
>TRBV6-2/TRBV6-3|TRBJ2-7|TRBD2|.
CASSHVFGGRGEQYF
TGTGCCAGCAGTCACGTCTTCGGCGGGAGGGGGGAGCAGTACTTC
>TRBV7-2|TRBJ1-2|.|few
CASSLVEGVGYGYTF
TGTGCCAGCAGCTTAGTTGAGGGGGTTGGCTATGGCTACACCTTC
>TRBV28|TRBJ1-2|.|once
CASSARFYGYTF
TGTGCCAGCAGCGCGCGATTCTATGGCTACACCTTC
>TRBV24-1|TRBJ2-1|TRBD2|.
CATRGKSGSHDEQFF
TGTGCCACCAGAGGGAAAAGCGGGAGTCACGATGAGCAGTTCTTC
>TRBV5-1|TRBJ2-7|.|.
CASSSFSAGTAYEQYF
TGCGCCAGCAGCTCGTTCTCTGCGGGGACAGCCTACGAGCAGTACTTC
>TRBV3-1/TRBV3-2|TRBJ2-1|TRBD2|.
CASSQDLPGLAVSYNEQFF
TGTGCCAGCAGCCAAGATCTTCCGGGACTAGCGGTTTCCTACAATGAGCAGTTCTTC